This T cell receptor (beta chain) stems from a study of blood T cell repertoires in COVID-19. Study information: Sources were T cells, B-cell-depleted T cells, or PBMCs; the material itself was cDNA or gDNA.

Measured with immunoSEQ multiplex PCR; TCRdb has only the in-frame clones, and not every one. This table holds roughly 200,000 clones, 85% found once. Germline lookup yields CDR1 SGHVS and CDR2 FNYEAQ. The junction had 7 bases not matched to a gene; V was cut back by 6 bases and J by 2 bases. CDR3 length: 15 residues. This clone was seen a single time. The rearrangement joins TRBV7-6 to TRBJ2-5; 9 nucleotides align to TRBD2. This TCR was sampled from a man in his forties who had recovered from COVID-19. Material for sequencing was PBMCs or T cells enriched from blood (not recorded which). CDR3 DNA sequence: TGTGCCAGCAGTTTTGGACTAGCGACACAAGAGACCCAGTACTTC. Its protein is CASSFGLATQETQYF.